This T cell receptor beta chain was found in a study of blood T cell repertoires in COVID-19. Deletions cut 5 bases from V and 9 bases from J, with 17 bases between. The CDR3 consists of 14 residues. Germline V gene sequence: CDR1 SGHTA, CDR2 FQGNSA. This table comes from immunoSEQ multiplex PCR, and its TCRdb copy is limited to in-frame clones, with some not included. The sample has around 70,000 clones, roughly 89% seen once; the top ten hold under 10%. The rearrangement uses TRBV7-2 and TRBJ2-1; no definite D call. This sequence originates from a man aged 80 or over with acute or convalescent COVID-19. Sequencing input: peripheral blood. DNA for the CDR3: TGTGCCAGCAGCCCCTCGACCAGCAGGCTTGAGCAGTTCTTC. This gives the protein CASSPSTSRLEQFF.